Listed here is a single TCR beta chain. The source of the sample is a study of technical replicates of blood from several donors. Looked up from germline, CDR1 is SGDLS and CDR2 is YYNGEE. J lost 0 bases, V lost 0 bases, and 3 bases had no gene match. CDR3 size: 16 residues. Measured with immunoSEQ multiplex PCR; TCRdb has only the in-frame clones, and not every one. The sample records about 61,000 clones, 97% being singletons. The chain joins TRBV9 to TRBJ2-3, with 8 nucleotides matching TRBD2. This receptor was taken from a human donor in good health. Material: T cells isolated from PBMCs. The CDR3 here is CASSVGVAGSTDTQYF. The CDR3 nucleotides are TGTGCCAGCAGCGTAGGAGTAGCGGGGAGCACAGATACGCAGTATTTT.